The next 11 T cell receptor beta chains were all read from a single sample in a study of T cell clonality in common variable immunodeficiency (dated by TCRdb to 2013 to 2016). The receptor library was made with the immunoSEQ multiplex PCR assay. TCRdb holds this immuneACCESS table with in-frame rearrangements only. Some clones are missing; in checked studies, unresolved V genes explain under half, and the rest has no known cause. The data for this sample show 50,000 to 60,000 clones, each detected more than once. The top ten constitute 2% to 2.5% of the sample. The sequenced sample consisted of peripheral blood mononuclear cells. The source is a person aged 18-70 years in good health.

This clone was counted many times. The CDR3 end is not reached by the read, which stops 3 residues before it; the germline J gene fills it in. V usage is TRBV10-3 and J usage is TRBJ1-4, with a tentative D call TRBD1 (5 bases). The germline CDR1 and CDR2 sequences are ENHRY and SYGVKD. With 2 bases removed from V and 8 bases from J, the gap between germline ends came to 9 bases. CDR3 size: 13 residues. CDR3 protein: CAISEGGREKLFF. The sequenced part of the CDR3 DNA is TGTGCCATCAGTGAGGGGGGGAGAGAAAAA.

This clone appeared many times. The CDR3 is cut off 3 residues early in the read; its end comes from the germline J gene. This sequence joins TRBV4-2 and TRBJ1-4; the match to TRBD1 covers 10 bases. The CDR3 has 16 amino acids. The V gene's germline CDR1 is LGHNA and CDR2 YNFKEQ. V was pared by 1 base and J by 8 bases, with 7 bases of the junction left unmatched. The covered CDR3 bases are TGTGCCAGCAGCCAAGGAGGGACAGGGGATGGAGAAAAA. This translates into CASSQGGTGDGEK. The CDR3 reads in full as CASSQGGTGDGEKLFF.

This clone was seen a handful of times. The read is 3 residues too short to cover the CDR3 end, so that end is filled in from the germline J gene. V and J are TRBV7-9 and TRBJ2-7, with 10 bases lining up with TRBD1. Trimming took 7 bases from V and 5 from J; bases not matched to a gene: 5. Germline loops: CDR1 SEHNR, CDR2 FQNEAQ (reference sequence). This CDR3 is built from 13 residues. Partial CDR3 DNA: TGTGCCAGCATGGACAGGGGGAATCACGAG. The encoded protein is CASMDRGNHE. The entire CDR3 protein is CASMDRGNHEQYF.

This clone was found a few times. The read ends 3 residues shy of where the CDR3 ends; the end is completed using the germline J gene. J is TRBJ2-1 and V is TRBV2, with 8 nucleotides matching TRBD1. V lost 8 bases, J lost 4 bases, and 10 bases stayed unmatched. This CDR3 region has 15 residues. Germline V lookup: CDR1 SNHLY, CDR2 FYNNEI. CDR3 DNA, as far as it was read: TGTGCCAGCTTAGAAGGACAGGGATCATACAATGAG. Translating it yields CASLEGQGSYNE. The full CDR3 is CASLEGQGSYNEQFF.

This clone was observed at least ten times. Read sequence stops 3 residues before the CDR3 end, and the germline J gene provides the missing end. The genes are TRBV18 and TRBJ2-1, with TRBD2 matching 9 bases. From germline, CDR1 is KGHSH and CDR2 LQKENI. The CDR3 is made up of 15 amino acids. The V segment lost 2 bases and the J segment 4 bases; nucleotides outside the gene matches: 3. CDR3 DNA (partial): TGTGCCAGCTCACCAGGACTAGCGCTATACAATGAG. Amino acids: CASSPGLALYNE. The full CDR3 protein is CASSPGLALYNEQFF.

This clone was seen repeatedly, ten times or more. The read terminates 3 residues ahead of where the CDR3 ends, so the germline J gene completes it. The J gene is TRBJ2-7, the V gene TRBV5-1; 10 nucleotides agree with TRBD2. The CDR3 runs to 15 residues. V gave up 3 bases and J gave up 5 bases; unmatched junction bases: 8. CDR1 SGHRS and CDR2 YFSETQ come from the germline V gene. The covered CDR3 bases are TGCGCCAGCAGCTCCCCGCTAGCGGGAGTCCACGAG. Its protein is CASSSPLAGVHE. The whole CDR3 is CASSSPLAGVHEQYF.

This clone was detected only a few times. The part of the CDR3 DNA that was read is TGTGCCAGCAGACAGGGTGGCTCCTACAATGAC. As protein: CASRQGGSYND. The entire CDR3 is CASRQGGSYNDYTF. The genes are TRBV6-2 or TRBV6-3 and TRBJ1-2; D might be TRBD1 (6 bases). The read halts 3 residues ahead of the CDR3 end, with the missing end drawn from the germline J gene. The CDR3 is 14 residues long. Germline CDR1 reads MNHEY; CDR2 reads SVGEGT.

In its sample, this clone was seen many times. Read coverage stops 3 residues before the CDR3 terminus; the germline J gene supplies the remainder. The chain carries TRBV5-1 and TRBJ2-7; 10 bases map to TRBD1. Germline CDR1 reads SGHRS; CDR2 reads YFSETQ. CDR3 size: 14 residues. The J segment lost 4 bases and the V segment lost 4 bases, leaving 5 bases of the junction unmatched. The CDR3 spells CASSTGQGTYEQYF. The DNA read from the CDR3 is TGCGCCAGCAGCACGGGACAGGGGACGTACGAG.

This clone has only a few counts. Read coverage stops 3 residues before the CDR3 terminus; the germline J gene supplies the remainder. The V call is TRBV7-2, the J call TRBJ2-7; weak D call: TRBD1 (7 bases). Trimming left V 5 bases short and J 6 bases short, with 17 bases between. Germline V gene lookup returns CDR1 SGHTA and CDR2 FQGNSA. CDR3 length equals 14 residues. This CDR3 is CASSPMQGGLEQYF. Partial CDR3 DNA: TGTGCCAGCAGCCCAATGCAGGGGGGCCTCGAG. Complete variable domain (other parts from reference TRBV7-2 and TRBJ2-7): GAGVSQSPSNKVTEKGKDVELRCDPISGHTALYWYRQSLGQGLEFLIYFQGNSAPDKSGLPSDRFSAERTGGSVSTLTIQRTQQEDSAVYLCASSPMQGGLEQYFGPGTRLTVT.

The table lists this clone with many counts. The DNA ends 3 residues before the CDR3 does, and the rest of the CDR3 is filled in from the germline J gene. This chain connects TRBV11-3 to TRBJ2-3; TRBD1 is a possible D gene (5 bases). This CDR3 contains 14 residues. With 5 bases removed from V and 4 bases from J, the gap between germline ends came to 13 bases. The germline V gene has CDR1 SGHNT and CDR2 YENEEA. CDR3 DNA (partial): TGTGCCAGCAGCCCGCGGCAGGGATCAGATACG. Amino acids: CASSPRQGSDT. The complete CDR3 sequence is CASSPRQGSDTQYF.

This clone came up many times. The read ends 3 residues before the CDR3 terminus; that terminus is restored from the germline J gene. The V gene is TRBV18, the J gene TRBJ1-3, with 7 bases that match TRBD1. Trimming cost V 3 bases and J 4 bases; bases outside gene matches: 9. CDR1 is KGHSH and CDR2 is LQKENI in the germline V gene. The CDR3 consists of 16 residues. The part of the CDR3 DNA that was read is TGTGCCAGCTCACCTCGACAGGGAGAGCACGGAAACACC. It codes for CASSPRQGEHGNT. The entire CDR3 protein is CASSPRQGEHGNTIYF. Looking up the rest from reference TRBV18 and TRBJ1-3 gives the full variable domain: NAGVMQNPRHLVRRRGQEARLRCSPMKGHSHVYWYRQLPEEGLKFMVYLQKENIIDESGMPKERFSAEFPKEGPSILRIQQVVRGDSAAYFCASSPRQGEHGNTIYFGEGSWLTVV.